The 15 T cell receptor beta chains listed next were all sequenced from one sample in a study of cytomegalovirus exposure and HLA in healthy donors. Measured with immunoSEQ multiplex PCR; TCRdb has only the in-frame clones, and not every one. The sample lists about 310,000 clones, over 75% occurring once. The material sequenced was PBMCs. Receptors originate from a man aged 25-45 years in good health and CMV-seronegative.

This clone was picked up one time. The rearrangement uses TRBV11-3 and TRBJ2-7; TRBD1 agrees at 7 bases. This CDR3 is 13 amino acids long. Germline V CDR1 and CDR2: SGHNT, YENEEA. The junction had 4 bases not matched to a gene; V was cut back by 3 bases and J by 5 bases. The CDR3 DNA reads TGTGCCAGCAGCTTGACAGGGTACAACGAGCAGTACTTC. Its translation is CASSLTGYNEQYF.

The gene calls are TRBV2 and TRBJ2-5; D is possibly TRBD2 (7 bases). V lost 8 bases to trimming and J lost 2 bases, with 15 bases between them. Germline-derived CDR1 and CDR2 are SNHLY and FYNNEI. The CDR3 extends over 14 amino acids. This CDR3 reads CASGGGGLQETQYF. The CDR3 bases are TGTGCCAGCGGGGGCGGGGGCTTACAAGAGACCCAGTACTTC. Filled out from reference TRBV2 and TRBJ2-5, the complete variable domain reads EPEVTQTPSHQVTQMGQEVILRCVPISNHLYFYWYRQILGQKVEFLVSFYNNEISEKSEIFDDQFSVERPDGSNFTLKIRSTKLEDSAMYFCASGGGGLQETQYFGPGTRLLVL.

This chain joins TRBV6-1 and TRBJ1-1, with 8 bases aligning to TRBD1. Germline CDR1 reads MNHNS; CDR2 reads SASEGT. The CDR3 consists of 11 residues. V gave up 6 bases and J gave up 6 bases; unmatched junction bases: 0. This CDR3 is CASRQGAEAFF. CDR3 bases: TGTGCCAGCAGACAGGGGGCTGAAGCTTTCTTT.

V and J are TRBV2 and TRBJ1-6; 7 bases align to TRBD1. Germline CDR1 SNHLY, CDR2 FYNNEI. J gave up 4 bases and V 7 bases, and 4 bases lay outside the gene matches. CDR3 size: 14 residues. In DNA, the CDR3 is TGTGCCAGCATTGACAGGGCGTATAATTCACCCCTCCACTTT. Amino acid sequence: CASIDRAYNSPLHF. The full variable domain, rest sourced from reference TRBV2 and TRBJ1-6, is EPEVTQTPSHQVTQMGQEVILRCVPISNHLYFYWYRQILGQKVEFLVSFYNNEISEKSEIFDDQFSVERPDGSNFTLKIRSTKLEDSAMYFCASIDRAYNSPLHFGNGTRLTVT.

This clone was counted once. The chain joins TRBV5-6 to TRBJ2-7; 8 nucleotides align to TRBD1. J lost 5 bases, V lost 3 bases, and 10 bases had no gene match. The CDR3 is 15 residues long. Germline V gene sequence: CDR1 SGHDT, CDR2 YYEEEE. CDR3 sequence: CASSSRGRGRNEQYF. The CDR3 coding sequence is TGTGCCAGCAGCTCCAGGGGCAGGGGGCGAAACGAGCAGTACTTC.

The rearrangement uses TRBV29-1 and TRBJ1-2; D may be TRBD1 (6 bases). V was clipped by 4 bases and J by 2 bases, with 14 bases between them. This CDR3 has 14 amino acids. Germline CDR1 reads SQVTM; CDR2 reads ANQGSEA. CDR3 DNA sequence: TGCAGCGTTGGACCAAGACAGGCAAACTATGGCTACACCTTC. Translating gives CSVGPRQANYGYTF.

V and J are TRBV7-2 and TRBJ2-7; the D gene is possibly TRBD1 (6 bases). V was pared by 5 bases and J by 2 bases, with 16 bases between. This CDR3 spans 15 amino acids. CDR1 and CDR2 from the germline V gene are SGHTA and FQGNSA. The CDR3 is CASSQSRQETYEQYF. CDR3 coding DNA: TGTGCCAGCAGCCAGTCCAGACAGGAGACCTACGAGCAGTACTTC.

This clone appeared once. CDR3 in DNA: TGTGCCAGTCTTACGACGGGGGCTAACTATGGCTACACCTTC. This encodes CASLTTGANYGYTF. This sequence joins TRBV5-4 and TRBJ1-2; possible D gene TRBD1, 5 bases. Germline V gene data show CDR1 as SGHNT and CDR2 as YYREEE (reference sequence). V dropped 8 bases and J dropped 0 bases, with 14 bases sitting between them. The CDR3 has 14 amino acids. The entire variable domain, with the rest obtained from reference TRBV5-4 and TRBJ1-2, is as follows: ETGVTQSPTHLIKTRGQQVTLRCSSQSGHNTVSWYQQALGQGPQFIFQYYREEENGRGNFPPRFSGLQFPNYSSELNVNALELDDSALYLCASLTTGANYGYTFGSGTRLTVV.

As concerns this clone: An end of the junction differs from the germline gene, which may be a read error. The J gene is TRBJ1-1, the V gene TRBV10-3; 8 bases map to TRBD1. Per germline, CDR1 ENHRY and CDR2 SYGVKD. This CDR3 is built from 18 residues. CDR3 coding DNA: TGTGCCATCAGTGAGTCGACTCTCCAAAGGACAGGGAACGCTGAAGCTTTCTTT. It yields the protein CAISESTLQRTGNAEAFF.

The V gene is TRBV7-9, the J gene TRBJ1-1; no clear D gene. The germline V gene encodes CDR1 SEHNR and CDR2 FQNEAQ (reference sequence). The ends were cut back, 8 bases at V and 1 base at J, with 11 bases in the middle. CDR3 size: 13 residues. This chain's CDR3 is CASSWASNTEAFF. The DNA of the CDR3 is TGTGCCAGCTCCTGGGCCTCGAACACTGAAGCTTTCTTT.

The chain links TRBV19 to TRBJ1-1, with 8 bases lining up with TRBD1. J gave up 3 bases and V 4 bases, and 10 bases lay outside the gene matches. Germline V gives CDR1 LNHDA, CDR2 SQIVND (reference sequence). The CDR3 extends over 16 amino acids. The CDR3 loop reads CASSTPTGARDTEAFF. The CDR3, as DNA: TGTGCCAGTAGTACGCCGACAGGGGCAAGGGACACTGAAGCTTTCTTT.

In DNA, the CDR3 is TGTGCCTGTATTCGGACTTCTCGTGTTGTAGTCACTAATGAAAAACTGTTTTTT. It encodes CACIRTSRVVVTNEKLFF. This chain links TRBV30 with TRBJ1-4, with unresolved D. V shed 6 bases and J shed 2 bases, with 25 bases lying between them. The germline V gene has CDR1 GTSNPN and CDR2 SVGIG (reference sequence). This CDR3 region has 18 residues.

V gene TRBV29-1 combines with J gene TRBJ1-2, with 7 positions matching TRBD1. CDR3 length: 11 amino acids. Looked up from germline, CDR1 is SQVTM and CDR2 is ANQGSEA. Unmatched junction bases numbered 6, after V lost 6 bases and J lost 8 bases. The CDR3 bases are TGCAGCGTAGGGGGCCAAGGGGGCTACACCTTC. This encodes CSVGGQGGYTF. The variable domain in full, with the rest retrieved from reference TRBV29-1 and TRBJ1-2, is SAVISQKPSRDICQRGTSLTIQCQVDSQVTMMFWYRQQPGQSLTLIATANQGSEATYESGFVIDKFPISRPNLTFSTLTVSNMSPEDSSIYLCSVGGQGGYTFGSGTRLTVV.

The chain combines TRBV9 with TRBJ1-1, with D possibly matching TRBD1 (5 bases). Germline V gene lookup returns CDR1 SGDLS and CDR2 YYNGEE. This CDR3 has 13 amino acids. V was pared by 7 bases and J by 4 bases, with 14 bases between. The CDR3 reads CASQSREGTEAFF. DNA for the CDR3: TGTGCCAGCCAGTCCAGGGAGGGCACTGAAGCTTTCTTT.

This sequence joins TRBV6-4 and TRBJ2-3; 9 bases agree with TRBD2. The CDR3 is made up of 16 amino acids. V lost 3 bases and J lost 4; bases outside the gene matches: 8. From germline, CDR1 is MRHNA and CDR2 SNTAGT. The CDR3 sequence: CASSESGGGAADTQYF. The CDR3 coding sequence is TGTGCCAGCAGTGAATCCGGCGGGGGGGCCGCAGATACGCAGTATTTT.